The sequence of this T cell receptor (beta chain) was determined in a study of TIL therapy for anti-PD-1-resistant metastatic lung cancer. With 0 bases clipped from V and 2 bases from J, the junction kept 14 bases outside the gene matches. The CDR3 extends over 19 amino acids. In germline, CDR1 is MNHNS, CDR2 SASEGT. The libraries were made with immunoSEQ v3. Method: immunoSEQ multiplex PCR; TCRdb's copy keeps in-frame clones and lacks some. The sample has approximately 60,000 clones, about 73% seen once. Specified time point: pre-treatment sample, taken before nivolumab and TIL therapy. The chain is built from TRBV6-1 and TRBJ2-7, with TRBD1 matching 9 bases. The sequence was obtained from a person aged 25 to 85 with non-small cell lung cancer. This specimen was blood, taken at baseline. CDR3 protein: CASSEATGGAGNRPYEQYF. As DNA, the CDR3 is TGTGCCAGCAGTGAAGCCACAGGGGGCGCAGGGAATCGTCCCTACGAGCAGTACTTC.